This entry lists 22 T cell receptor beta chains sequenced from one sample in a study of cytomegalovirus exposure and HLA in healthy donors. The data were produced by immunoSEQ multiplex PCR, yet TCRdb's version contains in-frame clones alone and is incomplete. This sample has over 100,000 clones, with approximately 91% found just once. Sequencing was done on a sample of PBMCs. Source of these receptors: a woman younger than 35 in good health and CMV-seronegative.

This clone appeared a single time. The chain combines TRBV30 with TRBJ2-5; 9 bases align to TRBD1. The CDR3 runs to 15 residues. V lost 3 bases to trimming and J lost 1 base; unmatched junction nucleotides: 6. CDR1 and CDR2 (germline): GTSNPN, SVGIG (reference sequence). The CDR3 loop reads CAWRGGQGLQETQYF. The DNA for the CDR3 is TGTGCCTGGAGGGGCGGACAGGGGCTCCAAGAGACCCAGTACTTC. Looking up the rest from reference TRBV30 and TRBJ2-5 gives the full variable domain: SQTIHQWPATLVQPVGSPLSLECTVEGTSNPNLYWYRQAAGRGLQLLFYSVGIGQISSEVPQNLSASRPQDRQFILSSKKLLLSDSGFYLCAWRGGQGLQETQYFGPGTRLLVL.

The V gene is TRBV27, the J gene TRBJ1-1; D might be TRBD1 (6 bases). V dropped 8 bases and J dropped 4 bases, with 23 bases sitting between them. The CDR3 totals 16 residues. The germline gives CDR1 MNHEY, CDR2 SMNVEV (reference sequence). The CDR3 spells CASRPGHLNRVTEAFF. The CDR3 DNA reads TGTGCCAGCCGCCCGGGACACCTAAATAGGGTCACTGAAGCTTTCTTT.

This chain joins TRBV5-1 and TRBJ1-3, with TRBD1 matching over 7 bases. The CDR3 totals 15 residues. The ends lost 5 bases at V and 5 bases at J; junction bases unmatched: 10. Per germline, CDR1 SGHRS and CDR2 YFSETQ. DNA for the CDR3: TGCGCCAGCAGGAAAACAGGGGAACGGAGAAACACCATATATTTT. It specifies CASRKTGERRNTIYF.

The chain couples TRBV7-3 to TRBJ1-2; TRBD1 aligns across 8 bases. The CDR3 spans 15 residues. CDR1 and CDR2 (germline): SGHTA, FQGTGA. After removal of 5 bases from V and 3 bases from J, the junction contained 8 bases not matched to a gene. CDR3 protein: CASSPQGALDYGYTF. CDR3 in DNA: TGTGCCAGCAGCCCGCAGGGGGCTCTGGACTATGGCTACACCTTC.

The table lists this clone with a few counts. This chain joins TRBV19 and TRBJ2-2, with 7 nucleotides matching TRBD1. The CDR3 contains 11 residues. Germline assignment: CDR1 LNHDA and CDR2 SQIVND (reference sequence). V gave up 5 bases and J gave up 12 bases; unmatched junction bases: 3. Written as DNA, the CDR3 is TGTGCCAGTAGTTCGGACAGGCAGCTGTTTTTT. Translated: CASSSDRQLFF. The complete variable domain, with remaining parts taken from reference TRBV19 and TRBJ2-2, reads DGGITQSPKYLFRKEGQNVTLSCEQNLNHDAMYWYRQDPGQGLRLIYYSQIVNDFQKGDIAEGYSVSREKKESFPLTVTSAQKNPTAFYLCASSSDRQLFFGEGSRLTVL.

The V call is TRBV6-4, the J call TRBJ2-2, with 7 bases that match TRBD1. Unmatched junction bases numbered 6, after V lost 2 bases and J lost 3 bases. The CDR3 sequence is 16 residues long. The V gene's germline CDR1 is MRHNA and CDR2 SNTAGT. The CDR3 nucleotides are TGTGCCAGCAGTGACCAGGGGCAGGGGGACACCGGGGAGCTGTTTTTT. Protein sequence: CASSDQGQGDTGELFF.

The chain carries TRBV7-2 and TRBJ2-2, with D possibly being TRBD2 (5 bases). The V end was cut by 2 bases, the J end by 4 bases, with 14 bases between. This CDR3 contains 16 residues. The germline gives CDR1 SGHTA, CDR2 FQGNSA. In nucleotides, the CDR3 is TGTGCCAGCAGCTTAAAAGGCGGTAGCGCCACCGGGGAGCTGTTTTTT. Its protein is CASSLKGGSATGELFF.

This clone was seen more than once but under ten times. CDR3 residues: CASSEYGGGSSPLHF. For the CDR3, the DNA is TGTGCCAGCAGTGAATATGGAGGAGGTTCCTCACCCCTCCACTTT. The chain joins TRBV6-1 to TRBJ1-6, with D unresolved. CDR1 and CDR2 (germline): MNHNS, SASEGT. The CDR3 length is 15 residues. V lost 2 bases and J lost 10, with 15 bases in between.

The CDR3 loop reads CASRIAGSDTQYF. In nucleotides, the CDR3 is TGTGCCAGCAGGATAGCGGGATCAGATACGCAGTATTTT. The chain has TRBV27 and TRBJ2-3, with 8 nucleotides matching TRBD2. This CDR3 is 13 amino acids long. Germline lookup yields CDR1 MNHEY and CDR2 SMNVEV (reference sequence). V lost 6 bases, J lost 4 bases, and 3 bases stayed unmatched.

In regard to this clone: Other DNA sequences from this sample encode an identical CDR3 as well. The chain links TRBV5-4 to TRBJ1-2; D perhaps matches TRBD1 (6 bases). CDR3 length equals 13 residues. Trimming cost V 5 bases and J 2 bases, with 10 bases left between them. From germline, CDR1 is SGHNT and CDR2 YYREEE (reference sequence). CDR3 DNA sequence: TGTGCCAGCAGTAGTACAGGGAACTATGGCTACACCTTC. The encoded protein is CASSSTGNYGYTF.

The rearrangement joins TRBV5-5 to TRBJ2-7, with a possible D match to TRBD2 (6 bases). Trimming pared 5 bases from V and 0 bases from J, leaving 21 bases between. CDR1 is SGHKS, CDR2 YYEKEE, per germline (reference sequence). The CDR3 runs 17 residues. The CDR3 DNA is TGTGCCAGCAGTCCGACTAGTACTGGGAGAAGCTCCTACGAGCAGTACTTC. Amino acids: CASSPTSTGRSSYEQYF.

The rearrangement links TRBV7-3 to TRBJ2-5; D perhaps matches TRBD1 (5 bases). The V end was cut by 2 bases, the J end by 2 bases, with 12 bases between. The CDR3 has 15 residues. Germline CDR1 and CDR2: SGHTA and FQGTGA. CDR3 DNA sequence: TGTGCCAGCAGCTTAGGGGCTAGTGGTCAAGAGACCCAGTACTTC. The encoded protein is CASSLGASGQETQYF.

This chain joins TRBV27 and TRBJ1-1; D is unclear. Trimming took 2 bases from V and 6 from J, leaving 10 bases between them. Germline assignment: CDR1 MNHEY and CDR2 SMNVEV (reference sequence). This CDR3 comprises 13 residues. The CDR3 protein is CASSLNALAEAFF. The CDR3, as DNA: TGTGCCAGCAGTTTAAACGCCCTAGCTGAAGCTTTCTTT.

The V gene is TRBV10-3, the J gene TRBJ2-7; 9 nucleotides line up with TRBD1. This CDR3 has 13 amino acids. In germline, CDR1 is ENHRY, CDR2 SYGVKD. Trimming at V came to 4 bases and at J to 5 bases, leaving 3 bases not matched to a gene. CDR3 in amino acids: CAISGRDRDEQYF. CDR3 DNA: TGTGCCATCAGTGGTCGGGACAGGGACGAGCAGTACTTC.

The chain has TRBV11-1 and TRBJ1-2; D unclear. CDR3 size: 16 residues. CDR1 and CDR2 (germline): SGHAT, FQDESV (reference sequence). Trimming removed 5 bases at V and 0 bases at J, with 16 bases between. CDR3 sequence reads: CASSPFRGSTNYGYTF. The DNA for the CDR3 is TGTGCCAGCAGCCCCTTTAGAGGGTCGACTAACTATGGCTACACCTTC.

This chain links TRBV19 with TRBJ1-2; D is unresolved. This CDR3 is built from 15 residues. Trimming removed 7 bases at V and 7 bases at J, with 22 bases between. In germline, CDR1 is LNHDA, CDR2 SQIVND (reference sequence). CDR3 protein: CASTTAVTPDSGYTF. The CDR3 bases are TGTGCCAGTACTACTGCTGTGACACCCGATAGTGGCTACACCTTC. The full variable domain, in which reference TRBV19 and TRBJ1-2 provide the parts outside the CDR3, is DGGITQSPKYLFRKEGQNVTLSCEQNLNHDAMYWYRQDPGQGLRLIYYSQIVNDFQKGDIAEGYSVSREKKESFPLTVTSAQKNPTAFYLCASTTAVTPDSGYTFGSGTRLTVV.

This clone was seen only once. The chain couples TRBV19 to TRBJ2-1; 7 nucleotides line up with TRBD2. V lost 3 bases to trimming and J lost 0 bases; unmatched junction nucleotides: 5. CDR3 length: 16 residues. CDR1 and CDR2 from the germline V gene are LNHDA and SQIVND (reference sequence). The CDR3 sequence: CASSIGGTGSYNEQFF. DNA of the CDR3: TGTGCCAGTAGTATCGGGGGGACGGGCTCCTACAATGAGCAGTTCTTC.

The chain employs TRBV11-3 and TRBJ2-3; possible D gene TRBD2, 7 bases. The CDR3 is 14 residues long. CDR1 SGHNT and CDR2 YENEEA come from the germline V gene. Trimming removed 5 bases at V and 2 bases at J, with 11 bases between. The CDR3 reads CASSPGGLTDTQYF. The CDR3 DNA reads as TGTGCCAGCAGCCCGGGGGGCCTCACAGATACGCAGTATTTT.

The CDR3 protein is CASSSGNGYEQYF. The CDR3 DNA reads TGTGCCAGCAGCTCAGGAAATGGCTACGAGCAGTACTTC. The J gene is TRBJ2-7, the V gene TRBV6-5; D is uncertain. There are 13 residues in the CDR3. Trimming removed 6 bases from V and 3 bases from J, with 12 bases in between. The germline V gene encodes CDR1 MNHEY and CDR2 SVGAGI.

The chain joins TRBV7-9 to TRBJ2-3, with TRBD1 identical over 8 bases. The V gene's germline CDR1 is SEHNR and CDR2 FQNEAQ (reference sequence). The CDR3 runs to 15 residues. Unmatched junction bases numbered 9, after V lost 4 bases and J lost 6 bases. This CDR3 is CASSSGGQGGDTQYF. The CDR3 nucleotides read TGTGCCAGCAGCTCCGGAGGACAGGGTGGCGATACGCAGTATTTT.

This clone showed up just once. The chain uses TRBV14 and TRBJ2-5; tentatively, D is TRBD2 (6 bases). Germline-derived CDR1 and CDR2 are SGHDN and FVKESK. The CDR3 has 15 amino acids. The ends were cut back, 5 bases at V and 7 bases at J, with 20 bases in the middle. The CDR3 sequence: CASSLGGTVVSTQYF. For the CDR3, the DNA is TGTGCCAGCAGCTTAGGAGGGACGGTTGTCTCGACCCAGTACTTC.

For the CDR3, the DNA is TGTGCCAGCAGCTTAGAGGGGGCAACCACCGGGGAGCTGTTTTTT. It specifies CASSLEGATTGELFF. The V and J genes are TRBV7-2 and TRBJ2-2; 7 nucleotides align to TRBD1. The CDR3 totals 15 residues. V lost 1 base and J lost 4; bases outside the gene matches: 3. Germline CDR1 reads SGHTA; CDR2 reads FQGNSA.